The 2 T cell receptor beta chains listed next were all sequenced from one sample in a study of CD8+ T cells in alopecia areata. Sequencing relied on a cDNA template that was reverse transcribed from extracted RNA. Sequencing was performed with immunoSEQ multiplex PCR; in TCRdb, only in-frame clones are kept and a portion is missing. The profile shows hundreds of thousands of clones, under 70% of them singletons. The sequenced sample was CD4+ T cells sorted from blood, obtained at week 0. The receptor set was obtained from a human donor with alopecia areata.

The DNA for the CDR3 is TGCAGCGTTGAGCGACGGCGAGGCTACACCTTC. Translation: CSVERRRGYTF. The V gene is TRBV29-1, the J gene TRBJ1-2, with unresolved D. Trimming removed 3 bases at V and 8 bases at J, with 10 bases between. CDR1 is SQVTM and CDR2 is ANQGSEA in the germline V gene. This CDR3 comprises 11 residues.

This clone was detected only a few times. The V gene is TRBV29-1, the J gene TRBJ1-1; the D is unclear. This CDR3 region has 12 residues. Trimming cost V 5 bases and J 0 bases, with 7 bases left between them. CDR1 SQVTM and CDR2 ANQGSEA come from the germline V gene. The CDR3 region has the DNA TGCAGCGTTCTTGAGATGAACACTGAAGCTTTCTTT. Amino acids: CSVLEMNTEAFF. Combining the CDR3 with reference TRBV29-1 and TRBJ1-1 gives the whole variable domain SAVISQKPSRDICQRGTSLTIQCQVDSQVTMMFWYRQQPGQSLTLIATANQGSEATYESGFVIDKFPISRPNLTFSTLTVSNMSPEDSSIYLCSVLEMNTEAFFGQGTRLTVV.